This entry lists 11 T cell receptor beta chains sequenced from one sample in a study of cytomegalovirus exposure and HLA in healthy donors. Researchers ran the PCR with 60 Vbeta and 13 Jbeta primers. Here immunoSEQ multiplex PCR was the method, and the copy in TCRdb shows in-frame clones only, minus some. This table has some 120,000 clones, 80% appearing once. Source material: PBMCs. The receptors derive from a human donor in good health.

Only a few counts were recorded for this clone. The chain carries TRBV2 and TRBJ1-1; a weak D match, TRBD1 (5 bases). CDR3 length: 10 residues. Germline-derived CDR1 and CDR2 are SNHLY and FYNNEI. Trimming took 10 bases from V and 8 from J, leaving 11 bases between them. The CDR3 loop reads CAKDPGEAFF. In nucleotides, the CDR3 is TGTGCCAAGGACCCAGGGGAAGCTTTCTTT.

This chain joins TRBV6-6 and TRBJ2-7; maybe TRBD1 (7 bases). With 4 bases removed from V and 7 bases from J, the gap between germline ends came to 20 bases. This CDR3 comprises 15 residues. The germline gives CDR1 MNHNY, CDR2 SVGAGI (reference sequence). The CDR3 sequence is CASSLIGGGAREQYF. CDR3 bases: TGTGCCAGCAGTTTGATAGGAGGGGGCGCGAGGGAGCAGTACTTC.

V is TRBV6-1 and J is TRBJ2-4; D remains unclear. This CDR3 comprises 13 residues. The V gene's germline CDR1 is MNHNS and CDR2 SASEGT. Between the trimmed V and J ends, which lost 2 bases and 10 bases, there was a span of 12 bases. The CDR3: CASSEFQSSIQYF. DNA for the CDR3: TGTGCCAGCAGTGAATTTCAGTCTTCGATTCAGTACTTC.

This sequence joins TRBV9 and TRBJ2-3; 8 bases line up with TRBD2. V was clipped by 3 bases and J by 5 bases; unmatched bases: 8. The CDR3 is 15 residues long. Looked up from germline, CDR1 is SGDLS and CDR2 is YYNGEE. CDR3 nucleotides: TGTGCCAGCAGCGCTCGTGCGGGGGGACTAGATACGCAGTATTTT. Translating it yields CASSARAGGLDTQYF.

This chain uses TRBV10-2 with TRBJ2-2, with TRBD1 identical over 7 bases. J lost 2 bases, V lost 9 bases, and 6 bases had no gene match. This CDR3 comprises 14 residues. CDR1 and CDR2 from the germline V gene are WSHSY and SAAADI. CDR3 protein: CASQDRINTGELFF. The CDR3, as DNA: TGCGCCAGTCAGGACAGGATAAACACCGGGGAGCTGTTTTTT.

The chain couples TRBV5-4 to TRBJ2-5, with a weak D call TRBD1 (5 bases). This CDR3 contains 15 residues. Germline loops: CDR1 SGHNT, CDR2 YYREEE (reference sequence). Trimming shortened V by 1 base and J by 1 base, and 11 bases separated the two germline ends. CDR3 protein: CASSLKTESQETQYF. CDR3 in DNA: TGTGCCAGCAGCTTGAAGACAGAGTCCCAAGAGACCCAGTACTTC.

The chain is built from TRBV6-1 and TRBJ1-5; D might be TRBD1 (5 bases). V lost 2 bases to trimming and J lost 7 bases, with 21 bases between them. In germline, CDR1 is MNHNS, CDR2 SASEGT. CDR3 length: 17 amino acids. The CDR3 sequence is CASSEFDPGVGRQPQHF. The CDR3 DNA follows: TGTGCCAGCAGTGAATTCGATCCGGGGGTCGGCAGACAGCCCCAGCATTTT.

The rearrangement uses TRBV15 and TRBJ1-2; TRBD1 matches 7 bases. From germline, CDR1 is LNHNV and CDR2 YYDKDF (reference sequence). V was clipped by 0 bases and J by 5 bases; unmatched bases: 3. The length of the CDR3 is 14 residues. CDR3 region: CATSRDAGGYGYTF. In DNA, the CDR3 is TGTGCCACCAGCAGAGACGCAGGGGGATATGGCTACACCTTC.

J is TRBJ2-1 and V is TRBV27, with 13 nucleotides matching TRBD2. Germline V gene lookup returns CDR1 MNHEY and CDR2 SMNVEV (reference sequence). Unmatched junction bases numbered 6, after V lost 3 bases and J lost 7 bases. This CDR3 contains 16 residues. For the CDR3, the DNA is TGTGCCAGCAGTTTCCTCGGGACTAGCGGGGCGAATGAGCAGTTCTTC. This translates into CASSFLGTSGANEQFF.

V usage is TRBV6-6 and J usage is TRBJ1-2; D is perhaps TRBD1 (6 bases). The germline V and J ends were trimmed by 5 bases and 5 bases, with 15 bases remaining between them. The germline CDR1 and CDR2 sequences are MNHNY and SVGAGI (reference sequence). The CDR3 spans 14 residues. The CDR3 protein is CASSPPGVEYGYTF. The CDR3 DNA sequence: TGTGCCAGCAGTCCCCCAGGGGTTGAGTATGGCTACACCTTC.

This clone was observed a few times. This chain joins TRBV5-1 and TRBJ1-5, with 7 nucleotides matching TRBD1. Losses at the gene ends were 0 bases for V and 0 bases for J; bases not matched to a gene: 6. The CDR3 contains 17 residues. The germline V gene encodes CDR1 SGHRS and CDR2 YFSETQ. This CDR3 is CASSLGVTGDSNQPQHF. The DNA for the CDR3 is TGCGCCAGCAGCTTGGGGGTTACAGGGGATAGCAATCAGCCCCAGCATTTT.